This T cell receptor beta chain was identified during a study of T cell changes during pregnancy in multiple sclerosis. Assay: immunoSEQ multiplex PCR; the TCRdb copy retains only in-frame clones and omits some. The top ten hold around 0.35% of the sample, which has tens of thousands of clones, around 90% seen once. Germline assignment: CDR1 MNHEY and CDR2 SMNVEV (reference sequence). This CDR3 has 16 amino acids. Trimming took 8 bases from V and 11 from J, leaving 30 bases between them. This clone was detected once. The rearrangement joins TRBV27 to TRBJ1-1; D might be TRBD1 (6 bases). The source material was CD4+ T cells from peripheral blood mononuclear cells, sampled in the third trimester of pregnancy. This TCR was sampled from a female donor in good health, enrolled as a control in a pregnancy study. The CDR3: CASRPQRGRGSNGAFF. The DNA of the CDR3 is TGTGCCAGCCGCCCTCAAAGGGGCAGGGGATCAAATGGGGCTTTCTTT.